This is a list of T cell receptor beta chains from one sample in a study of T cells in Graves' hyperthyroidism and ophthalmopathy. TCRdb re-called the multiplex PCR reads with MiXCR, one entry per CDR3 protein. The repertoire has about 98,000 distinct CDR3 sequences, roughly 40% of them found once; the top ten carry 10%. Sequencing was performed on peripheral blood or thyroid tissue (not recorded which). These TCRs come from a woman in her twenties or thirties with Graves' hyperthyroidism. Each CDR3 is given with its conserved first and last residue. Fields, in order: D gene, V gene, CDR3 length, clone size, J gene, CDR3 protein, CDR3 DNA. D genes are given only for firm matches. For some rows the clone size is stated as once, few or many, or as a class when expanded; others skip it.

NA	TRBV5-1	13	NA	TRBJ1-5	CASSLGPSQPQHF	TGCGCCAGCAGCTTGGGGCCGTCGCAGCCCCAGCATTTT
TRBD2	TRBV11-2	16	NA	TRBJ2-5	CASSLLAGGPAETQYF	TGTGCCAGCAGCCTACTAGCGGGAGGGCCAGCAGAGACCCAGTACTTC
NA	TRBV15	15	few	TRBJ1-2	CASSPPGGRNYGYTF	TGTGCCAGCAGTCCTCCCGGGGGGCGAAACTATGGCTACACCTTC
TRBD1	TRBV12-3/TRBV12-4	14	NA	TRBJ1-2	CASSRTGEDHGYTF	TGTGCCAGCAGTAGGACAGGGGAGGATCATGGCTACACCTTC
NA	TRBV7-8	13	many	TRBJ1-2	CASSSSVLYGYTF	TGTGCCAGCAGCTCCAGCGTCCTCTATGGCTACACCTTC
NA	TRBV20-1	13	few	TRBJ1-6	CSARAGGNSPLHF	TGCAGTGCTAGGGCGGGGGGTAATTCACCCCTCCACTTT
NA	TRBV12-3/TRBV12-4	16	NA	TRBJ2-3	CASSSSPGGYTDTQYF	TGTGCCAGCAGTTCCTCCCCGGGCGGTTACACAGATACGCAGTATTTT
NA	TRBV10-3	11	NA	TRBJ1-5	CAISVRQSQHF	TGTGCCATCAGTGTTCGACAGTCCCAGCATTTT
NA	TRBV20-1	13	NA	TRBJ1-1	CSSRAGGNTEAFF	TGCAGTTCGAGGGCGGGGGGGAACACTGAAGCTTTCTTT
NA	TRBV10-3	14	many	TRBJ2-2	CAIKRGRHTGELFF	TGTGCCATCAAAAGGGGAAGACACACCGGGGAGCTGTTTTTT
NA	TRBV18	15	few	TRBJ2-7	CASSPGQGPFYEQYF	TGTGCCAGCTCACCGGGGCAGGGACCATTCTACGAGCAGTACTTC
NA	TRBV7-2	12	NA	TRBJ2-6	CASSLVWRTEAF	TGTGCCAGCAGCTTAGTCTGGAGGACTGAAGCTTTC
NA	TRBV5-1	15	many	TRBJ1-5	CASSLVGDSNQPQHF	TGCGCCAGCAGCTTGGTAGGGGATAGCAATCAGCCCCAGCATTTT
NA	TRBV7-9	14	NA	TRBJ2-2	CASRGTGHDGELFF	TGTGCCAGCAGGGGAACAGGCCACGACGGGGAGCTGTTTTTT
NA	TRBV5-1	19	many	TRBJ1-6	CASSLGGRYYSSYNSPLHF	TGCGCCAGCAGCTTAGGGGGACGATACTACAGCTCCTATAATTCACCCCTCCACTTT
NA	TRBV15	13	NA	TRBJ2-7	CATSSPTSYEQYF	TGTGCCACCAGCAGTCCGACATCCTACGAGCAGTACTTC
TRBD1	TRBV5-1	14	many	TRBJ2-7	CASRRPGQINEQYF	TGCGCCAGCCGCCGTCCGGGACAGATAAACGAGCAGTACTTC
NA	TRBV10-3	13	many	TRBJ2-7	CASSNGLYYEQYF	TGTGCCTCCTCTAACGGACTGTACTACGAGCAGTACTTC
TRBD1	TRBV7-2	16	NA	TRBJ2-2	CASSVRGLSNTGELFF	TGTGCCAGCAGCGTAAGGGGGCTATCGAACACCGGGGAGCTGTTTTTC